These 24 T cell receptor beta chains were sequenced from one sample in a study of cytomegalovirus exposure and HLA in healthy donors. Use of 60 Vbeta and 13 Jbeta primers characterized the PCR. Sequencing used immunoSEQ multiplex PCR; TCRdb keeps in-frame clones, though not all of them. The sample includes some 60,000 clones, 65% to 85% seen only once; the top ten take roughly 5.6%. The sample consisted of PBMCs. The receptors were sampled from a male donor in good health and CMV-seronegative.

In the case of this clone: A junction boundary mismatches the germline segment, possibly from a read error. The chain couples TRBV7-7 to TRBJ1-1; 7 bases line up with TRBD1. CDR1 and CDR2 (germline): SSHAT, FNYEAQ (reference sequence). This CDR3 is 12 amino acids long. Here the CDR3 DNA reads TGTGCTAGCAGCCTAGGGGGCGCTGAAGCTTTCTTT. Translated: CASSLGGAEAFF.

This clone was observed a few times. The chain recombines TRBV4-1 with TRBJ1-2, with D possibly being TRBD1 (5 bases). The germline CDR1 and CDR2 sequences are MGHRA and YSYEKL. The V gene lost 0 bases and the J gene lost 8 bases, with 16 bases spanning the gap. There are 15 residues in the CDR3. Written as DNA, the CDR3 is TGCGCCAGCAGCCAAGATTTACGACAGACCCGGGGCTACACCTTC. This encodes CASSQDLRQTRGYTF.

The rearrangement uses TRBV5-1 and TRBJ1-2; weak D call: TRBD1 (6 bases). Looked up from germline, CDR1 is SGHRS and CDR2 is YFSETQ. V was shortened by 2 bases and J by 3 bases, with 11 bases between the two germline ends. CDR3 length equals 14 residues. CDR3 DNA sequence: TGCGCCAGCAGCTTAGGGGGAGGGGACTATGGCTACACCTTC. Protein: CASSLGGGDYGYTF.

The gene calls are TRBV11-2 and TRBJ2-3; D is unclear. CDR3 length equals 12 residues. Germline V gene data show CDR1 as SGHAT and CDR2 as FQNNGV. The germline V and J ends were trimmed by 5 bases and 2 bases, with 5 bases remaining between them. CDR3 residues: CASSPSTDTQYF. In DNA, the CDR3 is TGTGCCAGCAGCCCCTCCACAGATACGCAGTATTTT.

As regards this clone: One end of the junction is discordant with germline, which a read error may explain. The chain couples TRBV6-5 to TRBJ1-5; 8 nucleotides line up with TRBD1. Germline-derived CDR1 and CDR2 are MNHEY and SVGAGI. This CDR3 comprises 14 residues. The DNA of the CDR3 is TGTGCCAGCAGCTACTCGCAGGGGGCCCAGCCCCAGCATTTT. Translation: CASSYSQGAQPQHF.

This rearrangement joins TRBV14 to TRBJ1-2; 8 bases are shared with TRBD1. The length of the CDR3 is 14 residues. J gave up 4 bases and V 8 bases, and 9 bases lay outside the gene matches. CDR1 SGHDN and CDR2 FVKESK come from the germline V gene. Here the CDR3 reads CASAWTGQGYGYTF. The CDR3 DNA reads as TGTGCCAGCGCCTGGACAGGGCAGGGCTATGGCTACACCTTC.

The chain employs TRBV4-2 and TRBJ2-2; D possibly corresponds to TRBD2 (7 bases). The germline gives CDR1 LGHNA, CDR2 YNFKEQ. The CDR3 loop spans 19 amino acids. The V end was cut by 0 bases, the J end by 1 base, with 18 bases between. Here the CDR3 DNA reads TGTGCCAGCAGCCAAGACTCCTGGGGGGGCGCGGGGAACACCGGGGAGCTGTTTTTT. Amino acids: CASSQDSWGGAGNTGELFF.

This rearrangement joins TRBV7-6 to TRBJ1-3; 7 bases fit TRBD1. The CDR3 consists of 16 residues. The germline CDR1 and CDR2 sequences are SGHVS and FNYEAQ. V was clipped by 5 bases and J by 0 bases; unmatched bases: 7. The CDR3 is CASSHLTGVSGNTIYF. The CDR3 region has the DNA TGTGCCAGCAGCCACCTCACAGGGGTCTCTGGAAACACCATATATTTT.

This clone was detected only a few times. The chain carries TRBV15 and TRBJ1-3; 9 nucleotides align to TRBD1. Germline CDR1 reads LNHNV; CDR2 reads YYDKDF (reference sequence). This CDR3 region has 15 residues. The junction had 6 bases not matched to a gene; V was cut back by 5 bases and J by 4 bases. In nucleotides, the CDR3 is TGTGCCACCAGCTTGGACAGGGGACAAGGAAACACCATATATTTT. Amino acids: CATSLDRGQGNTIYF.

The J gene is TRBJ1-1, the V gene TRBV19, with D possibly being TRBD1 (6 bases). CDR3 length: 14 amino acids. V lost 10 bases and J 0 bases, leaving 15 bases between the germline ends. Germline CDR1 is LNHDA and CDR2 is SQIVND (reference sequence). The CDR3 region is CATVGGGMNTEAFF. The CDR3 DNA sequence: TGTGCCACCGTAGGGGGGGGGATGAACACTGAAGCTTTCTTT.

The chain links TRBV18 to TRBJ1-5, with TRBD1 matching over 7 bases. V shed 2 bases and J 2 bases; nucleotides not matched to a gene: 3. Germline V lookup: CDR1 KGHSH, CDR2 LQKENI. The CDR3 consists of 15 residues. This CDR3 is CASSPTGTGNQPQHF. The CDR3 DNA is TGTGCCAGCTCACCAACTGGGACAGGCAATCAGCCCCAGCATTTT.

V gene TRBV7-9 combines with J gene TRBJ2-7; 8 bases fit TRBD1. Germline loops: CDR1 SEHNR, CDR2 FQNEAQ (reference sequence). The CDR3 has 14 residues. V dropped 7 bases and J dropped 5; count of bases not matched to a gene: 10. The CDR3 sequence: CASIGQGEADEQYF. CDR3 nucleotide sequence: TGTGCCAGCATCGGACAGGGAGAGGCCGACGAGCAGTACTTC.

This chain links TRBV10-1 with TRBJ1-2; 10 positions match TRBD1. Per germline, CDR1 WNHNN and CDR2 SYGVQD (reference sequence). This CDR3 has 16 residues. With V trimmed by 7 bases and J by 5 bases, 13 bases remained unmatched. The CDR3: CASIGGPGQGYYGYTF. The CDR3 DNA reads TGCGCCAGCATAGGGGGACCGGGACAGGGGTATTATGGCTACACCTTC.

The gene calls are TRBV5-1 and TRBJ2-5, with D possibly matching TRBD2 (5 bases). The germline CDR1 and CDR2 sequences are SGHRS and YFSETQ. CDR3 length: 14 residues. V was shortened by 0 bases and J by 4 bases, with 10 bases between the two germline ends. DNA of the CDR3: TGCGCCAGCAGCTTGGCCGCGGGCCTAGAGACCCAGTACTTC. Encoded protein: CASSLAAGLETQYF.

This sequence joins TRBV15 and TRBJ2-7, with D perhaps matching TRBD1 (5 bases). This CDR3 is built from 18 residues. V lost 0 bases and J lost 0, with 18 bases in between. CDR1 is LNHNV and CDR2 is YYDKDF in the germline V gene (reference sequence). In DNA form, the CDR3 reads TGTGCCACCAGCAGAGATTACGGGCGGACATTCAGCTCCTACGAGCAGTACTTC. Translation: CATSRDYGRTFSSYEQYF.

The CDR3 here is CASSSRGGSSYNEQFF. In nucleotides, the CDR3 is TGTGCCAGCAGTTCAAGGGGGGGGAGCTCCTACAATGAGCAGTTCTTC. The chain uses TRBV7-2 and TRBJ2-1; D perhaps matches TRBD2 (7 bases). Germline CDR1 and CDR2: SGHTA and FQGNSA. The CDR3 runs 16 residues. With 6 bases removed from V and 0 bases from J, the gap between germline ends came to 15 bases.

The chain carries TRBV29-1 and TRBJ2-1; 8 bases are shared with TRBD1. V lost 4 bases, J lost 3 bases, and 17 bases stayed unmatched. Germline V gene data show CDR1 as SQVTM and CDR2 as ANQGSEA. This CDR3 has 18 residues. CDR3 loop: CSVVRASGQVMGYNEQFF. The DNA of the CDR3 is TGCAGCGTTGTGAGGGCGTCGGGACAGGTCATGGGCTACAATGAGCAGTTCTTC.

A few counts support this clone. The V gene is TRBV7-2, the J gene TRBJ1-2, with 9 bases that match TRBD1. CDR3 size: 14 residues. Losses at the gene ends were 6 bases for V and 6 bases for J; bases not matched to a gene: 8. The germline V gene encodes CDR1 SGHTA and CDR2 FQGNSA. The chain's CDR3 is CASRPGTGTDGYTF. The CDR3 coding sequence is TGTGCCAGCAGGCCAGGGACAGGGACGGATGGCTACACCTTC.

The V and J genes are TRBV7-2 and TRBJ1-3; TRBD1 aligns across 7 bases. This CDR3 comprises 15 residues. Trimming removed 1 base from V and 2 bases from J; junction bases left unmatched: 2. Germline lookup yields CDR1 SGHTA and CDR2 FQGNSA. The CDR3 coding sequence is TGTGCCAGCAGCTTAGGAAGGGGGCCTGGAAACACCATATATTTT. Translating it yields CASSLGRGPGNTIYF.

The rearrangement links TRBV2 to TRBJ2-1; 8 bases are a match to TRBD2. Germline V gene sequence: CDR1 SNHLY, CDR2 FYNNEI. Trimming cost V 6 bases and J 12 bases; bases outside gene matches: 16. The CDR3 extends over 15 amino acids. CDR3 DNA: TGTGCCAGCAGCCCCGGAGCGGGGGCCAATAGGGTGCAGTTCTTC. Residues: CASSPGAGANRVQFF.

The V call is TRBV27, the J call TRBJ1-2; no clear D gene. The germline V and J ends were trimmed by 3 bases and 4 bases, with 9 bases remaining between them. Germline CDR1 and CDR2: MNHEY and SMNVEV (reference sequence). CDR3 length: 13 residues. CDR3 sequence: CASSLGGPYGYTF. As DNA, the CDR3 is TGTGCCAGCAGTTTGGGAGGGCCCTATGGCTACACCTTC.

V is TRBV7-8 and J is TRBJ1-5; D remains ambiguous. With 2 bases removed from V and 0 bases from J, the gap between germline ends came to 8 bases. CDR3 size: 15 residues. Germline CDR1 and CDR2: SGHVS and FQNEAQ. CDR3 region: CASSLSGYSNQPQHF. In DNA, the CDR3 is TGTGCCAGCAGCTTATCAGGTTATAGCAATCAGCCCCAGCATTTT. Supplemented by reference TRBV7-8 and TRBJ1-5, the full variable domain reads GAGVSQSPRYKVAKRGQDVALRCDPISGHVSLFWYQQALGQGPEFLTYFQNEAQLDKSGLPSDRFFAERPEGSVSTLKIQRTQQEDSAVYLCASSLSGYSNQPQHFGDGTRLSIL.

This clone was seen only a few times. This chain joins TRBV2 and TRBJ1-2, with 8 positions matching TRBD1. The V gene's germline CDR1 is SNHLY and CDR2 FYNNEI. V was clipped by 7 bases and J by 7 bases; unmatched bases: 14. The CDR3 has 15 residues. The CDR3 DNA reads as TGTGCCAGCACCCAGTTTGACAGGGGTATGAGTGGCTACACCTTC. Translation gives CASTQFDRGMSGYTF.

The genes are TRBV11-1 and TRBJ1-1, with TRBD1 matching 7 bases. Trimming took 5 bases from V and 0 from J; bases not matched to a gene: 6. Germline assignment: CDR1 SGHAT and CDR2 FQDESV (reference sequence). The CDR3 sequence is 15 residues long. The CDR3 bases are TGTGCCAGCAGCCCTCGGGACAGAATGAACACTGAAGCTTTCTTT. Amino acid sequence: CASSPRDRMNTEAFF.